The clone carrying this TCR beta chain came up once. The V gene's germline CDR1 is MNHEY and CDR2 SVGAGI. V was cut by 5 bases and J by 4 bases, with 11 bases left in between. The CDR3 runs 13 residues. Noted time point: recipient sample about 28 days before transplant, after cytoreduction. The sample comes from a study of T cell clonotyping in hematopoietic cell transplantation. Using immunoSEQ multiplex PCR, the repertoire was profiled, and TCRdb retains in-frame clones only, with some absent. The sample has roughly 49,000 clones; over 75% are singletons. This material consisted of peripheral blood mononuclear cells, taken before stem cell transplant. The origin of this receptor is a man in his sixties with biphenotypic leukemia. Some clones in this sample may be carry-over from other donors' samples. The chain links TRBV6-5 to TRBJ2-5; D may be TRBD2 (6 bases). CDR3 in amino acids: CASSLVGGETQYF. In DNA, the CDR3 is TGTGCCAGCAGTCTGGTGGGGGGAGAGACCCAGTACTTC.